These 20 T cell receptor beta chains came from one sample sequenced in a study of blood T cells in healthy people across ages. With a J-beta primer mix and a sample-barcoded 5' primer, a second PCR ran roughly 6 to 11 cycles. Using its own MiXCR run on the 5' RACE reads, TCRdb lists one record per CDR3 protein. The top ten hold about 8% of the sample, which has around 1,700,000 distinct CDR3 sequences, over 25% seen once. The sample consisted of blood. These receptor sequences come from a woman in her thirties in good health.

V and J are TRBV9 and TRBJ1-5; no reliable D call. The CDR3 contains 15 residues. Germline CDR1 reads SGDLS; CDR2 reads YYNGEE. The V end was cut by 5 bases, the J end by 3 bases, with 15 bases between. The CDR3 bases are TGTGCCAGCAGTCCGGTGGGAGATATCAATCAGCCCCAGCATTTT. Amino acids: CASSPVGDINQPQHF.

This clonotype was detected a few times. The chain couples TRBV7-9 to TRBJ2-3; possibly TRBD1 or TRBD2 for D (5 bases each). This CDR3 contains 16 residues. Germline CDR1 reads SEHNR; CDR2 reads FQNEAQ (reference sequence). Trimming took 5 bases from V and 3 from J, leaving 18 bases between them. The CDR3 protein is CASSPPLGVWTDTQYF. The DNA for the CDR3 is TGTGCCAGCAGCCCACCATTGGGGGTATGGACAGATACGCAGTATTTT.

V is TRBV10-3 and J is TRBJ1-5; D ambiguous. Trimming took 2 bases from V and 1 from J, leaving 6 bases between them. The CDR3 covers 14 residues. The germline gives CDR1 ENHRY, CDR2 SYGVKD. The CDR3 region has the DNA TGTGCCATCAGTGAGGCGGGAAGCAATCAGCCCCAGCATTTT. Residues: CAISEAGSNQPQHF.

V gene TRBV24-1 combines with J gene TRBJ1-2; D not resolved. V lost 6 bases and J lost 4, with 8 bases in between. Germline CDR1 is KGHDR and CDR2 is SFDVKD. The CDR3 spans 12 residues. CDR3 protein: CATSPDSYGYTF. In DNA, the CDR3 is TGTGCCACCAGTCCAGATAGCTATGGCTACACCTTC.

This clonotype was recorded at least ten times. The chain uses TRBV7-9 and TRBJ1-1; D ambiguous. The CDR3 has 11 amino acids. The germline V and J ends were trimmed by 5 bases and 6 bases, with 7 bases remaining between them. CDR1 and CDR2 from the germline V gene are SEHNR and FQNEAQ (reference sequence). As DNA, the CDR3 is TGTGCCAGCAGCAGGGAAGCTGAAGCTTTCTTT. Translated, it gives CASSREAEAFF.

This clonotype was recorded at least ten times. The chain recombines TRBV12-3 or TRBV12-4 with TRBJ2-1; 14 nucleotides agree with TRBD2. V dropped 5 bases and J dropped 4; count of bases not matched to a gene: 13. The CDR3 runs to 19 residues. The CDR3 nucleotides are TGTGCCAGCAGTCCTTACGGGACTAGCGGGAGCTTATCATACAATGAGCAGTTCTTC. Amino acid sequence: CASSPYGTSGSLSYNEQFF.

This sequence joins TRBV28 and TRBJ2-1; the D gene is possibly TRBD1 (5 bases). Per the germline V gene, CDR1 is MDHEN and CDR2 is SYDVKM. V was clipped by 3 bases and J by 13 bases, with 28 bases between them. This CDR3 spans 17 amino acids. This CDR3 reads CASSLAGASTIQETQFF. CDR3 bases: TGTGCCAGCAGTTTGGCTGGGGCGTCAACGATCCAAGAGACCCAGTTCTTC. Full variable domain (remainder filled in from reference TRBV28 and TRBJ2-1): DVKVTQSSRYLVKRTGEKVFLECVQDMDHENMFWYRQDPGLGLRLIYFSYDVKMKEKGDIPEGYSVSREKKERFSLILESASTNQTSMYLCASSLAGASTIQETQFFGPGTRLTVL.

The rearrangement uses TRBV7-6 and TRBJ2-3, with 11 bases matching TRBD2. V shed 2 bases and J 6 bases; nucleotides not matched to a gene: 10. The CDR3 consists of 17 residues. The V gene's germline CDR1 is SGHVS and CDR2 FNYEAQ. The CDR3 protein is CASSLPSGGSRGDTQYF. CDR3 DNA: TGTGCCAGCAGCTTACCTAGCGGGGGGTCGAGGGGTGATACGCAGTATTTT.

The J gene is TRBJ1-3, the V gene TRBV6-6, with D unresolved. This CDR3 spans 16 amino acids. Germline V lookup: CDR1 MNHNY, CDR2 SVGAGI (reference sequence). Between the trimmed V and J ends, which lost 0 bases and 0 bases, there was a span of 9 bases. The CDR3 DNA reads as TGTGCCAGCAGTTACTCGGAACATTCCTCTGGAAACACCATATATTTT. Translation gives CASSYSEHSSGNTIYF.

A remark on this clonotype: One end of the junction fails to match germline, which may point to a read error. The V call is TRBV28, the J call TRBJ2-3, with D perhaps given as TRBD1 or TRBD2 (5 bases each). CDR3 length: 15 amino acids. Germline V CDR1 and CDR2: MDHEN, SYDVKM. For the CDR3, the DNA is TGTGCCAGCAGTTTAACCCCGGGGAGCACAGGTACGCAGTATTTT. Its translation is CASSLTPGSTGTQYF.

The chain carries TRBV6-5 and TRBJ2-3, with a weak D call TRBD1 (5 bases). This CDR3 has 15 residues. CDR1 and CDR2 (germline): MNHEY, SVGAGI. V shed 0 bases and J shed 2 bases, with 9 bases lying between them. The CDR3, as DNA: TGTGCCAGCAGTTACTCAGCAGGGATCACAGATACGCAGTATTTT. It is translated as CASSYSAGITDTQYF.

This chain's CDR3 is CASNYATDTQYF. CDR3 in DNA: TGTGCCAGCAACTACGCCACAGATACGCAGTATTTT. J is TRBJ2-3 and V is TRBV2; the D is unclear. The germline V and J ends were trimmed by 7 bases and 2 bases, with 7 bases remaining between them. The CDR3 covers 12 residues. CDR1 SNHLY and CDR2 FYNNEI come from the germline V gene.

This clonotype was recorded a few times. The chain links TRBV12-3 or TRBV12-4 to TRBJ1-4; D gene uncertain. Trimming removed 5 bases at V and 0 bases at J, with 10 bases between. The CDR3 extends over 15 amino acids. This chain's CDR3 is CASSPPPATNEKLFF. CDR3 coding DNA: TGTGCCAGCAGTCCCCCCCCGGCAACTAATGAAAAACTGTTTTTT.

This clonotype was detected a few times. The rearrangement joins TRBV27 to TRBJ1-2, with D possibly TRBD1 on 5 matching bases. Germline V gene data show CDR1 as MNHEY and CDR2 as SMNVEV (reference sequence). V was shortened by 3 bases and J by 2 bases, with 16 bases between the two germline ends. The CDR3 covers 16 residues. The CDR3: CASSLEGNILNYGYTF. The CDR3 nucleotides read TGTGCCAGCAGTTTGGAGGGGAACATCCTCAACTATGGCTACACCTTC.

J is TRBJ2-7 and V is TRBV5-1; D gene ambiguous. Germline CDR1 is SGHRS and CDR2 is YFSETQ. V lost 4 bases and J 2 bases, leaving 13 bases between the germline ends. The length of the CDR3 is 14 residues. CDR3 nucleotides: TGCGCCAGCAGCGCCACGGACGCAGCCTACGAGCAGTACTTC. As protein: CASSATDAAYEQYF.

V is TRBV5-6 and J is TRBJ2-7; D remains unclear. Germline lookup yields CDR1 SGHDT and CDR2 YYEEEE. The CDR3 is 15 residues long. Trimming removed 0 bases from V and 0 bases from J, with 10 bases in between. The CDR3 protein is CASSLAGRPSYEQYF. The CDR3 nucleotides are TGTGCCAGCAGCTTGGCGGGCAGGCCCTCCTACGAGCAGTACTTC. The whole variable domain, filled in from reference TRBV5-6 and TRBJ2-7, reads DAGVTQSPTHLIKTRGQQVTLRCSPKSGHDTVSWYQQALGQGPQFIFQYYEEEERQRGNFPDRFSGHQFPNYSSELNVNALLLGDSALYLCASSLAGRPSYEQYFGPGTRLTVT.

This clonotype was observed many times. V usage is TRBV29-1 and J usage is TRBJ2-5; 9 bases are a match to TRBD1. There are 14 residues in the CDR3. Unmatched junction bases numbered 6, after V lost 0 bases and J lost 7 bases. CDR1 and CDR2 (germline): SQVTM, ANQGSEA. The CDR3: CSVEDRTGGWTQYF. The CDR3 DNA sequence: TGCAGCGTTGAAGATCGAACAGGGGGCTGGACCCAGTACTTC.

The chain links TRBV5-1 to TRBJ1-1; no clear D gene. Trimming left V 3 bases short and J 4 bases short, with 13 bases between. CDR1 SGHRS and CDR2 YFSETQ come from the germline V gene. The CDR3 is 14 residues long. The CDR3 region has the DNA TGCGCCAGCAGCTCGCAGGAAGGGCGCACTGAAGCTTTCTTT. Protein: CASSSQEGRTEAFF.

The rearrangement joins TRBV11-2 to TRBJ1-4, with D tentatively TRBD1 (5 bases). The germline V gene has CDR1 SGHAT and CDR2 FQNNGV. Deletions cut 5 bases from V and 3 bases from J, with 13 bases between. This CDR3 is 15 amino acids long. In DNA, the CDR3 is TGTGCCAGCAGCCTAAGGGGCTTGGCTAATGAAAAACTGTTTTTT. This codes for CASSLRGLANEKLFF.

This clonotype was seen a handful of times. The chain uses TRBV6-2 or TRBV6-3 and TRBJ1-1; the D is unclear. Germline-derived CDR1 and CDR2 are MNHEY and SVGEGT. The V and J ends lost 2 bases and 1 base respectively, with 5 bases between them. The CDR3 loop spans 13 amino acids. The CDR3 region has the DNA TGTGCCAGCAGTTACCGGTGGAACACTGAAGCTTTCTTT. Translating gives CASSYRWNTEAFF.